The source of this T cell receptor (beta chain) is a study of blood T cell repertoires in COVID-19. Across the whole study: The samples span acute and convalescent COVID-19 from the United States, Italy and Spain. T cells, B-cell-depleted T cells, or PBMCs provided the cDNA or gDNA that served as material.

CDR3 length equals 14 residues. Trimming took 5 bases from V and 5 from J, leaving 13 bases between them. Germline CDR1 reads LGHNA; CDR2 reads YNFKEQ. Living in 24 US areas, the participants were between roughly 18 and 89 years of age. This clone was seen more than once but under ten times. The protocol was immunoSEQ multiplex PCR, while the TCRdb copy is restricted to in-frame clones and leaves out a portion. The table records 150,000 or so clones, roughly 80% of them present only once. Material: PBMCs or T cells enriched from blood (not recorded which). This TCR was sampled from a middle-aged woman with acute COVID-19. The chain combines TRBV4-2 with TRBJ2-4; no clear D. CDR3 nucleotide sequence: TGTGCCAGCAGCTTACTGAATGCGGAAAACATTCAGTACTTC. Translation: CASSLLNAENIQYF.